These 25 T cell receptor beta chains originate from one sample sequenced in a study of glioma-infiltrating T cells. TCR alpha and beta CDR3 regions were amplified from RNA using iRepertoire nested multiplex PCR. From the multiplex PCR reads, TCRdb called clonotypes with MiXCR, one entry per CDR3 protein. The table lists 160,000 or so distinct CDR3 sequences, more than 35% of them singletons. The sample comprised glioma tissue, nonneoplastic brain tissue, or PBMCs (not recorded which). These TCRs come from a human donor with low-grade glioma or glioblastoma, undergoing nonglioma brain surgery, or in good health (not recorded which).

Notes on this clonotype: An end of the junction does not agree with germline; a read error may underlie this. The V and J genes are TRBV28 and TRBJ1-6; D may be TRBD1 (5 bases). The CDR3 consists of 16 residues. The germline gives CDR1 MDHEN, CDR2 SYDVKM. CDR3 sequence: CASSLPGIGSNSPLHF. The CDR3 nucleotides are TGTGCCAGCAGTTTACCAGGGATAGGTTCCAATTCACCCCTCCACTTC.

This clonotype was counted many times. The chain uses TRBV20-1 and TRBJ2-7; a weak D match, TRBD1 (6 bases). The germline V and J ends were trimmed by 6 bases and 7 bases, with 19 bases remaining between them. CDR3 length: 13 residues. Germline CDR1 is DFQATT and CDR2 is SNEGSKA (reference sequence). The CDR3 region is CSAHKTGPGEQYF. The CDR3 DNA reads as TGCAGTGCCCACAAAACAGGGCCGGGGGAGCAGTACTTC.

In its sample, this clonotype was seen a few times. CDR3 nucleotide sequence: TGTGCCAGCAGAAGCTGGAACAATTCACCCCTCCACTTT. Amino acids: CASRSWNNSPLHF. The rearrangement links TRBV5-6 to TRBJ1-6; unclear D gene. This CDR3 region has 13 residues. Germline-derived CDR1 and CDR2 are SGHDT and YYEEEE. The V end lost 5 bases, the J end lost 7 bases, and 10 bases lay between the germline ends.

This clonotype was observed a few times. The V call is TRBV12-3 or TRBV12-4, the J call TRBJ2-5; D is perhaps TRBD2 (6 bases). The CDR3 is 11 residues long. V was cut by 6 bases and J by 7 bases, with 9 bases left in between. DNA of the CDR3: TGTGCCAGCAGCCTGGAGGGGACCCAGTACTTC. This encodes CASSLEGTQYF.

The chain links TRBV19 to TRBJ1-1, with a weak D call TRBD1 (5 bases). The germline gives CDR1 LNHDA, CDR2 SQIVND (reference sequence). The length of the CDR3 is 14 residues. Deletions cut 7 bases from V and 1 base from J, with 13 bases between. In nucleotides, the CDR3 is TGTGCCAGTATCCACCGGGACCGGAACACTGAAGCTTTCTTT. Translating it yields CASIHRDRNTEAFF.

In regard to this clonotype: This may come from a read error, since a much larger clone is one base off. The J gene is TRBJ1-6, the V gene TRBV28; unclear D gene. Germline CDR1 reads MDHEN; CDR2 reads SYDVKM. The V gene lost 6 bases and the J gene lost 12 bases, with 12 bases spanning the gap. This CDR3 has 12 amino acids. CDR3 sequence (DNA): TGTGCCAGCAGACGTCTCTCCGGACCCCTCCACTTT. Its translation is CASRRLSGPLHF.

This clonotype was seen ten or more times. The V call is TRBV28, the J call TRBJ1-2; perhaps TRBD1 as D (6 bases). This CDR3 comprises 15 residues. Germline V gene data show CDR1 as MDHEN and CDR2 as SYDVKM. The V end was cut by 6 bases, the J end by 5 bases, with 19 bases between. In DNA form, the CDR3 reads TGTGCCAGCAGAAGTGGGGGCACACAAATTTATGGCTACACCTTC. Amino acid sequence: CASRSGGTQIYGYTF.

This clonotype was found a few times. This sequence may be a read error, since a much larger clone differs from it by one base. V is TRBV6-2 or TRBV6-3 and J is TRBJ2-2; D is unresolved. Germline CDR1 is MNHEY and CDR2 is SVGEGT. The CDR3 has 14 amino acids. Trimming removed 0 bases at V and 6 bases at J, with 8 bases between. CDR3 region: CASSYSLRAGELFF. In DNA form, the CDR3 reads TGTGCCAGCAGTTACTCTCTCCGGGCCGGGGAGCTGTTTTTT.

Comment on this clonotype: A much bigger clone sits one base away, suggesting this may be a read error. This rearrangement joins TRBV28 to TRBJ2-1, with D perhaps being TRBD1 or TRBD2 (5 bases each). This CDR3 comprises 13 residues. The V and J ends lost 11 bases and 7 bases respectively, with 18 bases between them. The V gene's germline CDR1 is MDHEN and CDR2 SYDVKM. In DNA, the CDR3 is TGTGCCTCCTGGGACGGGACCCGAAATGAGCAGTTCTTC. It encodes CASWDGTRNEQFF.

This chain uses TRBV29-1 with TRBJ2-1; TRBD1 agrees at 9 bases. The CDR3 sequence is 14 residues long. J was trimmed by 8 bases and V by 6 bases; bases with no gene match: 11. Germline V gives CDR1 SQVTM, CDR2 ANQGSEA. The chain's CDR3 is CSVDPGTGIHEQFF. For the CDR3, the DNA is TGCAGCGTCGATCCCGGGACAGGGATACATGAGCAGTTCTTC.

The chain links TRBV27 to TRBJ2-1; possible D gene TRBD2, 5 bases. In germline, CDR1 is MNHEY, CDR2 SMNVEV (reference sequence). Trimming removed 5 bases from V and 0 bases from J, with 11 bases in between. The CDR3 is 15 residues long. CDR3 coding DNA: TGTGCCAGCAGTAAAAGCAGCGGCTCCTACAATGAGCAGTTCTTC. This sequence encodes CASSKSSGSYNEQFF.

Notes on this clonotype: A much bigger clone sits one base away, suggesting this may be a read error. The gene calls are TRBV20-1 and TRBJ2-7, with D hard to call. Between the trimmed V and J ends, which lost 2 bases and 7 bases, there was a span of 21 bases. The length of the CDR3 is 15 residues. Germline CDR1 DFQATT, CDR2 SNEGSKA (reference sequence). The CDR3 reads CSARSLREIGQEQYF. The DNA of the CDR3 is TGCAGTGCTAGATCCCTCCGAGAAATAGGTCAGGAGCAGTACTTC.

This clonotype showed up many times. The V and J genes are TRBV7-9 and TRBJ2-3, with 9 bases fitting TRBD2. The ends lost 0 bases at V and 8 bases at J; junction bases unmatched: 3. Germline loops: CDR1 SEHNR, CDR2 FQNEAQ (reference sequence). This CDR3 has 14 amino acids. The CDR3 region has the DNA TGTGCCAGCAGCTTAGCGTATAGCGGGAGTACGCAGTATTTT. It is translated as CASSLAYSGSTQYF.

This clonotype occurred a few times. This CDR3 is CASSLRGLGVGEQFF. The CDR3, as DNA: TGCGCCAGCAGCTTGAGGGGGTTGGGGGTCGGAGAGCAGTTCTTC. The chain joins TRBV5-1 to TRBJ2-1; tentatively, D is TRBD1 (6 bases). The germline CDR1 and CDR2 sequences are SGHRS and YFSETQ. This CDR3 has 15 amino acids. V lost 1 base to trimming and J lost 10 bases, with 18 bases between them.

With regard to this clonotype: One base away lies a much larger clone, so this may be a sequencing read error. The chain joins TRBV6-2 or TRBV6-3 to TRBJ2-3; D gene ambiguous. The CDR3 extends over 17 amino acids. V lost 4 bases and J lost 6, with 23 bases in between. In germline, CDR1 is MNHEY, CDR2 SVGEGT. The CDR3 sequence: CASSLPSHPQESDTQYF. The CDR3, as DNA: TGTGCCAGCAGTTTACCGAGCCACCCCCAGGAGAGCGATACGCAGTATTTT.

This clonotype was picked up many times. The CDR3 spells CATSARQGRYEQYF. The CDR3 bases are TGTGCCACCAGCGCCCGACAGGGAAGGTACGAGCAGTACTTC. The chain combines TRBV15 with TRBJ2-7, with TRBD1 identical over 7 bases. The germline CDR1 and CDR2 sequences are LNHNV and YYDKDF (reference sequence). The CDR3 covers 14 residues. The ends lost 5 bases at V and 4 bases at J; junction bases unmatched: 8.

Note on this clonotype: A much larger clone lies one base from this, so it may be a read error. V is TRBV19 and J is TRBJ1-1, with unresolved D. The length of the CDR3 is 12 residues. The V and J ends lost 6 bases and 7 bases respectively, with 12 bases between them. Germline CDR1 LNHDA, CDR2 SQIVND (reference sequence). In DNA, the CDR3 is TGTGCCAGTAGGGCAACCTACAGTGAAGCTTTCTTT. Its protein is CASRATYSEAFF.

In this sample, this clonotype turned up many times. The chain carries TRBV20-1 and TRBJ2-3; tentative D call: TRBD2 (5 bases). This CDR3 region has 13 residues. Trimming took off 1 base at V and 1 base at J, with 6 bases between the two ends. Germline V gene sequence: CDR1 DFQATT, CDR2 SNEGSKA (reference sequence). The chain's CDR3 is CSARGAGTDTQYF. The CDR3, as DNA: TGCAGTGCTAGAGGAGCGGGCACAGATACGCAGTATTTT.

Comments on this clonotype: A much larger clone differs from this one at a single base, so this may be a read error. The rearrangement links TRBV20-1 to TRBJ2-7; TRBD1 matches at 8 bases. The CDR3 spans 15 residues. V was pared by 6 bases and J by 7 bases, with 17 bases of the junction left unmatched. Germline V lookup: CDR1 DFQATT, CDR2 SNEGSKA (reference sequence). CDR3 bases: TGCAGTGCCCGAGACCAGCGGTCAGGGGGCTTTGAGCAGTACTTC. This gives the protein CSARDQRSGGFEQYF.

To note about this clonotype: A read error may be the cause here, since a much bigger clone is one base away. The chain joins TRBV6-9 to TRBJ2-7; 10 bases line up with TRBD2. There are 14 residues in the CDR3. The germline CDR1 and CDR2 sequences are MNHGY and SVAAGI. CDR3 nucleotide sequence: TGTGCCAGCAGTTCTAGCGGGAGCGAATACGGGCAGTACTTC. It is translated as CASSSSGSEYGQYF.

This clonotype came up many times. This chain uses TRBV20-1 with TRBJ2-7; the D gene is possibly TRBD1 (6 bases). The CDR3 has 13 amino acids. Germline CDR1 reads DFQATT; CDR2 reads SNEGSKA (reference sequence). The V end lost 6 bases, the J end lost 5 bases, and 17 bases lay between the germline ends. The CDR3 DNA is TGCAGTGCCCCACCAGGGGCAAGCAACGAGCAGTACTTC. Translation: CSAPPGASNEQYF.

This clonotype has ten or more counts. The V gene is TRBV19, the J gene TRBJ2-1; D call uncertain. The CDR3 runs 15 residues. V lost 3 bases to trimming and J lost 6 bases, with 15 bases between them. From germline, CDR1 is LNHDA and CDR2 SQIVND (reference sequence). CDR3 sequence: CASSIIMQFRNEQFF. CDR3 in DNA: TGTGCCAGTAGTATCATTATGCAGTTCCGCAATGAGCAGTTCTTC.

In its sample, this clonotype was seen many times. This chain joins TRBV27 and TRBJ1-1, with D perhaps matching TRBD1 (6 bases). The CDR3 spans 14 residues. Per the germline V gene, CDR1 is MNHEY and CDR2 is SMNVEV (reference sequence). Deletions cut 4 bases from V and 4 bases from J, with 13 bases between. Written as DNA, the CDR3 is TGTGCCAGCAGTTGGACAGATGGGTCCACTGAAGCTTTCTTT. This translates into CASSWTDGSTEAFF.

The chain carries TRBV3-1 and TRBJ1-1; D remains unclear. CDR1 and CDR2 (germline): LGHDT, YNNKEL (reference sequence). The CDR3 runs to 15 residues. Trimming pared 5 bases from V and 7 bases from J, leaving 20 bases between. CDR3: CASSKSLTEVFEAFF. The CDR3 DNA reads as TGTGCCAGCAGCAAAAGTTTGACGGAGGTTTTTGAAGCTTTCTTT.

With regard to this clonotype: This may arise from a read error, as a much more abundant clone is one base away. The chain employs TRBV4-1 and TRBJ2-7; no firm D call. This CDR3 region has 13 residues. Germline CDR1 reads MGHRA; CDR2 reads YSYEKL. V lost 4 bases and J 4 bases, leaving 11 bases between the germline ends. The CDR3 is CASSPWMEYEQYF. The CDR3 coding sequence is TGCGCCAGCAGCCCGTGGATGGAGTACGAGCAGTACTTC.